These 27 T cell receptor beta chains share one sample of origin, sequenced in a study of radiation and T cells in renal cell carcinoma. As to time point: blood 4 weeks post-SBRT, at nephrectomy. Treatment here: 15 Gy SBRT to primary tumor, nephrectomy 4 weeks later. Repertoires were generated with immunoSEQ multiplex PCR, while TCRdb's copy carries only in-frame clones and drops some. This sample has around 94,000 clones; around four fifths occur once, and the top ten carry 9.4%. The sample consisted of blood, taken from a patient whose treatment included radiotherapy and nephrectomy. The origin of the receptors is a man aged 45-65 years with renal cell carcinoma.

The rearrangement uses TRBV7-8 and TRBJ2-2, with no clear D. There are 15 residues in the CDR3. The V gene lost 5 bases and the J gene lost 6 bases, with 16 bases spanning the gap. The germline gives CDR1 SGHVS, CDR2 FQNEAQ. The chain's CDR3 is CASSLYRFAAGELFF. The CDR3 nucleotides read TGTGCCAGCAGCCTATACCGGTTCGCGGCCGGGGAGCTGTTTTTT.

The chain recombines TRBV7-2 with TRBJ1-3; TRBD1 agrees at 7 bases. Germline trimming cut 4 bases from V and 7 bases from J; bases unmatched to any gene: 10. In germline, CDR1 is SGHTA, CDR2 FQGNSA. This CDR3 comprises 15 residues. CDR3 in amino acids: CASSSARQGRNTIYF. The CDR3 nucleotides read TGTGCCAGCAGCTCCGCCCGACAGGGTCGGAACACCATATATTTT. Full variable domain (remainder filled in from reference TRBV7-2 and TRBJ1-3): GAGVSQSPSNKVTEKGKDVELRCDPISGHTALYWYRQSLGQGLEFLIYFQGNSAPDKSGLPSDRFSAERTGGSVSTLTIQRTQQEDSAVYLCASSSARQGRNTIYFGEGSWLTVV.

This rearrangement joins TRBV6-4 to TRBJ2-7, with 7 bases aligning to TRBD1. CDR1 and CDR2 from the germline V gene are MRHNA and SNTAGT. This CDR3 region has 16 residues. V lost 8 bases, J lost 3 bases, and 16 bases stayed unmatched. The DNA of the CDR3 is TGTGCCAGCCCTTCCCTCCCCCTCGACAGGGACTACGAGCAGTACTTC. Translation gives CASPSLPLDRDYEQYF.

This clone was seen only once. The DNA of the CDR3 is TGTGCCAGCAAACCTTCGGGGACAGGGGCGCAAGTTGACTACGAGCAGTACTTC. Its translation is CASKPSGTGAQVDYEQYF. The chain has TRBV27 and TRBJ2-7, with 10 bases identical to TRBD1. J gave up 3 bases and V 7 bases, and 18 bases lay outside the gene matches. This CDR3 has 18 residues. Germline CDR1 reads MNHEY; CDR2 reads SMNVEV (reference sequence).

The chain is built from TRBV5-1 and TRBJ2-7, with 12 bases matching TRBD2. V gave up 1 base and J gave up 3 bases; unmatched junction bases: 11. Germline assignment: CDR1 SGHRS and CDR2 YFSETQ. The CDR3 consists of 18 residues. CDR3 nucleotide sequence: TGCGCCAGCAGCTTGATGGCTAGCGGGGGGGAGAGTTTCTACGAGCAGTACTTC. Translated: CASSLMASGGESFYEQYF.

The chain couples TRBV6-5 to TRBJ1-1; the D is unclear. In germline, CDR1 is MNHEY, CDR2 SVGAGI. The CDR3 runs to 13 residues. V shed 0 bases and J shed 4 bases, with 6 bases lying between them. The CDR3 protein is CASSYSRSTEAFF. DNA for the CDR3: TGTGCCAGCAGTTACTCCCGCAGCACTGAAGCTTTCTTT.

V is TRBV19 and J is TRBJ1-5; D unclear. The CDR3 extends over 14 amino acids. Germline CDR1 reads LNHDA; CDR2 reads SQIVND (reference sequence). V gave up 9 bases and J gave up 0 bases, with 12 bases separating them. CDR3 protein: CASLLGNSNQPQHF. The CDR3 DNA follows: TGTGCCAGCCTGCTAGGGAATAGCAATCAGCCCCAGCATTTT. Complete variable domain (other parts from reference TRBV19 and TRBJ1-5): DGGITQSPKYLFRKEGQNVTLSCEQNLNHDAMYWYRQDPGQGLRLIYYSQIVNDFQKGDIAEGYSVSREKKESFPLTVTSAQKNPTAFYLCASLLGNSNQPQHFGDGTRLSIL.

The chain recombines TRBV5-1 with TRBJ2-5; the match to TRBD1 covers 10 bases. CDR1 SGHRS and CDR2 YFSETQ come from the germline V gene. CDR3 length equals 16 residues. Trimming took 4 bases from V and 5 from J; bases not matched to a gene: 11. Written as DNA, the CDR3 is TGCGCCAGCAGCGGAGAGACAGGGGGCAGCCGGGAGACCCAGTACTTC. Encoded protein: CASSGETGGSRETQYF. The full variable domain, completed using reference TRBV5-1 and TRBJ2-5, is KAGVTQTPRYLIKTRGQQVTLSCSPISGHRSVSWYQQTPGQGLQFLFEYFSETQRNKGNFPGRFSGRQFSNSRSEMNVSTLELGDSALYLCASSGETGGSRETQYFGPGTRLLVL.

The chain combines TRBV2 with TRBJ2-2; 8 nucleotides line up with TRBD2. J was trimmed by 1 base and V by 2 bases; bases with no gene match: 6. Germline loops: CDR1 SNHLY, CDR2 FYNNEI. This CDR3 spans 17 amino acids. The CDR3 DNA reads TGTGCCAGCAGTGAATTTAGTCTAGCGGGGAACACCGGGGAGCTGTTTTTT. Protein: CASSEFSLAGNTGELFF.

The gene calls are TRBV9 and TRBJ1-5; tentatively, D is TRBD1 (5 bases). CDR1 is SGDLS, CDR2 YYNGEE, per germline. Between the trimmed V and J ends, which lost 3 bases and 4 bases, there was a span of 17 bases. This CDR3 has 16 amino acids. The CDR3 coding sequence is TGTGCCAGCAGCGGCGTTCAGGGTTTGGGGAATCAGCCCCAGCATTTT. Translation gives CASSGVQGLGNQPQHF. The entire variable domain, with the rest obtained from reference TRBV9 and TRBJ1-5, is as follows: DSGVTQTPKHLITATGQRVTLRCSPRSGDLSVYWYQQSLDQGLQFLIQYYNGEERAKGNILERFSAQQFPDLHSELNLSSLELGDSALYFCASSGVQGLGNQPQHFGDGTRLSIL.

V and J are TRBV10-3 and TRBJ2-7, with 11 bases fitting TRBD2. In germline, CDR1 is ENHRY, CDR2 SYGVKD. The CDR3 spans 14 residues. J was trimmed by 5 bases and V by 5 bases; bases with no gene match: 5. This CDR3 is CAISPGLAADEQYF. CDR3 bases: TGTGCCATCAGTCCGGGACTAGCGGCCGACGAGCAGTACTTC.

V gene TRBV10-2 combines with J gene TRBJ1-1; D is perhaps TRBD1 (5 bases). V was clipped by 1 base and J by 10 bases, with 10 bases between them. This CDR3 region has 12 residues. Germline V lookup: CDR1 WSHSY, CDR2 SAAADI. The DNA for the CDR3 is TGCGCCAGCAGTGAGTGGGACCTCATAGCTTTCTTT. Residues: CASSEWDLIAFF.

This chain connects TRBV7-2 to TRBJ2-5, with 7 bases fitting TRBD1. Trimming cost V 5 bases and J 3 bases; bases outside gene matches: 6. The V gene's germline CDR1 is SGHTA and CDR2 FQGNSA. The CDR3 consists of 14 residues. CDR3 nucleotides: TGTGCCAGCAGCCGACAGGGCGGCGAAGAGACCCAGTACTTC. Protein: CASSRQGGEETQYF. Based on the CDR3 plus reference TRBV7-2 and TRBJ2-5, the full variable domain is GAGVSQSPSNKVTEKGKDVELRCDPISGHTALYWYRQSLGQGLEFLIYFQGNSAPDKSGLPSDRFSAERTGGSVSTLTIQRTQQEDSAVYLCASSRQGGEETQYFGPGTRLLVL.

This clone is deemed medium-sized (0.01 to 0.1%). The chain employs TRBV18 and TRBJ1-1; the D is unclear. Germline assignment: CDR1 KGHSH and CDR2 LQKENI. The V end was cut by 2 bases, the J end by 7 bases, with 14 bases between. CDR3 length equals 14 residues. The CDR3 loop is CASSPYRSRLEAFF. As DNA, the CDR3 is TGTGCCAGCTCACCATATCGGTCGCGACTTGAAGCTTTCTTT.

This chain joins TRBV18 and TRBJ2-7; 8 bases map to TRBD2. The CDR3 is 15 amino acids. From germline, CDR1 is KGHSH and CDR2 LQKENI. Germline trimming cut 2 bases from V and 6 bases from J; bases unmatched to any gene: 9. The CDR3 DNA follows: TGTGCCAGCTCACCAGGAGCGGGAGATCTCTCCGAGCAGTACTTC. This codes for CASSPGAGDLSEQYF.

As DNA, the CDR3 is TGTGCCAGCAGAGAAAAGGGGGCTGTTACCGGGGAGCTGTTTTTT. Encoded protein: CASREKGAVTGELFF. The chain recombines TRBV6-1 with TRBJ2-2, with 7 nucleotides matching TRBD1. The CDR3 is made up of 15 amino acids. The trim removed 6 bases at V and 5 bases at J, leaving 9 bases unmatched. Germline V gene data show CDR1 as MNHNS and CDR2 as SASEGT.

This sequence joins TRBV7-8 and TRBJ1-5; 9 bases agree with TRBD1. CDR3 size: 14 residues. Per germline, CDR1 SGHVS and CDR2 FQNEAQ. V was clipped by 4 bases and J by 6 bases; unmatched bases: 4. The CDR3 nucleotides are TGTGCCAGCAGCTCAGGGACAGGGTCTCAGCCCCAGCATTTT. It specifies CASSSGTGSQPQHF.

The genes are TRBV18 and TRBJ2-2; tentatively, D is TRBD1 (6 bases). The CDR3 covers 14 residues. Trimming shortened V by 0 bases and J by 5 bases, and 7 bases separated the two germline ends. Germline values: CDR1 KGHSH, CDR2 LQKENI. The CDR3 reads CASSPPGGTGELFF. CDR3 DNA sequence: TGTGCCAGCTCACCACCAGGGGGTACCGGGGAGCTGTTTTTT.

The chain is built from TRBV5-8 and TRBJ2-5; a possible D gene is TRBD2 (6 bases). V was trimmed by 2 bases and J by 5 bases, leaving 13 bases between them. This CDR3 has 14 amino acids. CDR1 SGHTS and CDR2 YDEGEE come from the germline V gene. The CDR3 bases are TGTGCCAGCAGCTTTGGAGGGGCTAGGGAGACCCAGTACTTC. Protein product: CASSFGGARETQYF.

The V call is TRBV7-2, the J call TRBJ1-2, with 10 bases that match TRBD1. The CDR3 has 18 amino acids. The germline V gene has CDR1 SGHTA and CDR2 FQGNSA. V dropped 8 bases and J dropped 3; count of bases not matched to a gene: 18. The DNA for the CDR3 is TGTGCCAGCCACACTACCGAGGGACAGGGGCCTACTTACTATGGCTACACCTTC. It is translated as CASHTTEGQGPTYYGYTF.

V gene TRBV27 combines with J gene TRBJ2-5; 10 nucleotides agree with TRBD1. This CDR3 has 16 amino acids. J was trimmed by 0 bases and V by 5 bases; bases with no gene match: 6. Germline values: CDR1 MNHEY, CDR2 SMNVEV (reference sequence). This chain's CDR3 is CASSLGTGANQETQYF. The DNA of the CDR3 is TGTGCCAGCAGTCTAGGGACAGGGGCGAACCAAGAGACCCAGTACTTC.

CDR3 in amino acids: CASRQGQRQPQHF. CDR3 nucleotides: TGTGCCAGCAGACAGGGTCAACGGCAGCCCCAGCATTTT. V usage is TRBV6-6 and J usage is TRBJ1-5, with a tentative D call TRBD1 (6 bases). With 6 bases removed from V and 7 bases from J, the gap between germline ends came to 13 bases. This CDR3 spans 13 amino acids. Germline CDR1 reads MNHNY; CDR2 reads SVGAGI (reference sequence).

The chain links TRBV2 to TRBJ2-3, with D tentatively TRBD2 (6 bases). The CDR3 loop spans 15 amino acids. The V end lost 0 bases, the J end lost 4 bases, and 11 bases lay between the germline ends. Germline CDR1 and CDR2: SNHLY and FYNNEI. CDR3 DNA: TGTGCCAGCAGTGAAGCACCGGGCGGGGCAGATACGCAGTATTTT. It specifies CASSEAPGGADTQYF. Together with reference TRBV2 and TRBJ2-3, the CDR3 gives the full variable domain: EPEVTQTPSHQVTQMGQEVILRCVPISNHLYFYWYRQILGQKVEFLVSFYNNEISEKSEIFDDQFSVERPDGSNFTLKIRSTKLEDSAMYFCASSEAPGGADTQYFGPGTRLTVL.

CDR3 DNA sequence: TGTGCCACCCTGGAGGGGAGCTCCTATAATTCACCCCTCCACTTT. Translated: CATLEGSSYNSPLHF. The V gene is TRBV7-9, the J gene TRBJ1-6; D is perhaps TRBD1 (5 bases). CDR3 length: 15 amino acids. CDR1 and CDR2 (germline): SEHNR, FQNEAQ (reference sequence). Trimming pared 10 bases from V and 0 bases from J, leaving 13 bases between.

V and J are TRBV5-8 and TRBJ2-3; D unresolved. CDR1 is SGHTS and CDR2 is YDEGEE in the germline V gene. The CDR3 runs 14 residues. The V and J ends lost 6 bases and 2 bases respectively, with 13 bases between them. DNA for the CDR3: TGTGCCAGCAATGATAGGCCCAACACAGATACGCAGTATTTT. Amino acids: CASNDRPNTDTQYF.

The chain links TRBV19 to TRBJ2-2, with a weak D call TRBD2 (5 bases). This CDR3 is built from 17 residues. The germline V and J ends were trimmed by 1 base and 7 bases, with 19 bases remaining between them. Germline CDR1 is LNHDA and CDR2 is SQIVND (reference sequence). CDR3 amino acids: CASSIGGREGYVGELFF. DNA for the CDR3: TGTGCCAGTAGTATAGGAGGGAGAGAGGGCTACGTCGGGGAGCTGTTTTTT.

This rearrangement joins TRBV7-2 to TRBJ2-7; D is uncertain. In germline, CDR1 is SGHTA, CDR2 FQGNSA. The CDR3 runs 13 residues. Trimming pared 4 bases from V and 3 bases from J, leaving 10 bases between. The CDR3 region has the DNA TGTGCCAGCAGCTATGGCGGATACTACGAGCAGTACTTC. Its translation: CASSYGGYYEQYF.